A single sample gave rise to the 10 T cell receptor beta chains below, sequenced in a study of cytomegalovirus exposure and HLA in healthy donors. Some clones are missing from TCRdb's copy, which holds only in-frame ones; the method was immunoSEQ multiplex PCR. The data contain some 49,000 clones, 94% of them singletons. The specimen sequenced was PBMCs. These receptors were obtained from a young woman in good health and CMV-seropositive.

The chain is built from TRBV30 and TRBJ1-2; D uncertain. V lost 3 bases and J 4 bases, leaving 12 bases between the germline ends. The CDR3 is 13 residues long. The germline V gene has CDR1 GTSNPN and CDR2 SVGIG (reference sequence). CDR3 amino acids: CAWRRQGGYGYTF. DNA for the CDR3: TGTGCCTGGAGGCGGCAAGGTGGCTATGGCTACACCTTC.

The chain is built from TRBV6-1 and TRBJ2-1; TRBD2 agrees at 10 bases. This CDR3 has 14 residues. Per germline, CDR1 MNHNS and CDR2 SASEGT. V shed 7 bases, J shed 6 bases, and the junction held 6 bases outside the gene matches. The CDR3 is CASNLSGRINEQFF. The CDR3 coding sequence is TGTGCCAGCAATCTTAGCGGGAGGATCAATGAGCAGTTCTTC.

The chain carries TRBV5-1 and TRBJ2-1; weak D call: TRBD2 (5 bases). With 0 bases removed from V and 7 bases from J, the gap between germline ends came to 8 bases. Germline V gives CDR1 SGHRS, CDR2 YFSETQ. The CDR3 extends over 13 amino acids. The CDR3 sequence is CASSLAGRNEQFF. Written as DNA, the CDR3 is TGCGCCAGCAGCTTGGCGGGAAGGAATGAGCAGTTCTTC.

This clone has only one observation. The chain recombines TRBV18 with TRBJ2-7; 7 nucleotides line up with TRBD2. CDR3 length equals 14 residues. The J segment lost 0 bases and the V segment lost 7 bases, leaving 6 bases of the junction unmatched. CDR1 KGHSH and CDR2 LQKENI come from the germline V gene. The CDR3 is CASCRREHSYEQYF. In DNA form, the CDR3 reads TGTGCCAGCTGCCGGCGGGAGCACTCCTACGAGCAGTACTTC.

The chain combines TRBV4-2 with TRBJ2-7; D unresolved. Trimming shortened V by 0 bases and J by 0 bases, and 9 bases separated the two germline ends. Per germline, CDR1 LGHNA and CDR2 YNFKEQ. This CDR3 region has 15 residues. CDR3 DNA sequence: TGTGCCAGCAGCCAAGATCTCACAGACTCCTACGAGCAGTACTTC. Amino acid sequence: CASSQDLTDSYEQYF.

The chain recombines TRBV23-1 with TRBJ2-7, with D maybe TRBD1 (5 bases). TRBV23-1 is annotated as an ORF whose role is uncertain. The germline V and J ends were trimmed by 0 bases and 2 bases, with 11 bases remaining between them. The length of the CDR3 is 15 residues. As DNA, the CDR3 is TGCGCCAGCAGTCAATCGCAGGGCTCACCCTACGAGCAGTACTTC. Its protein product is CASSQSQGSPYEQYF.

The gene calls are TRBV28 and TRBJ2-3, with 8 bases fitting TRBD1. Trimming took 5 bases from V and 5 from J; bases not matched to a gene: 9. This CDR3 is built from 15 residues. Germline V gives CDR1 MDHEN, CDR2 SYDVKM. The CDR3 here is CASSQRGQGVDTQYF. The CDR3, as DNA: TGTGCCAGCAGTCAACGCGGACAGGGCGTAGATACGCAGTATTTT.

The chain couples TRBV29-1 to TRBJ2-7, with D possibly matching TRBD2 (5 bases). The CDR3 consists of 12 residues. V lost 6 bases and J lost 3, with 12 bases in between. Per germline, CDR1 SQVTM and CDR2 ANQGSEA. The CDR3 is CSVGFRGYEQYF. CDR3 DNA: TGCAGCGTGGGTTTTCGGGGCTACGAGCAGTACTTC.

The chain recombines TRBV7-2 with TRBJ2-7; TRBD2 agrees at 8 bases. V lost 5 bases and J lost 6; bases outside the gene matches: 9. Germline CDR1 reads SGHTA; CDR2 reads FQGNSA. There are 14 residues in the CDR3. The CDR3: CASSPRGGASEQYF. CDR3 DNA: TGTGCCAGCAGCCCCCGGGGGGGCGCGTCCGAGCAGTACTTC.

The V gene is TRBV6-6, the J gene TRBJ2-7; TRBD1 agrees at 8 bases. The V and J ends lost 7 bases and 3 bases, in that order; junction bases with no gene match: 11. CDR3 size: 15 residues. Germline V lookup: CDR1 MNHNY, CDR2 SVGAGI (reference sequence). This chain's CDR3 is CASTTPGTGYYEQYF. In nucleotides, the CDR3 is TGTGCCAGCACCACTCCCGGGACAGGCTACTACGAGCAGTACTTC.